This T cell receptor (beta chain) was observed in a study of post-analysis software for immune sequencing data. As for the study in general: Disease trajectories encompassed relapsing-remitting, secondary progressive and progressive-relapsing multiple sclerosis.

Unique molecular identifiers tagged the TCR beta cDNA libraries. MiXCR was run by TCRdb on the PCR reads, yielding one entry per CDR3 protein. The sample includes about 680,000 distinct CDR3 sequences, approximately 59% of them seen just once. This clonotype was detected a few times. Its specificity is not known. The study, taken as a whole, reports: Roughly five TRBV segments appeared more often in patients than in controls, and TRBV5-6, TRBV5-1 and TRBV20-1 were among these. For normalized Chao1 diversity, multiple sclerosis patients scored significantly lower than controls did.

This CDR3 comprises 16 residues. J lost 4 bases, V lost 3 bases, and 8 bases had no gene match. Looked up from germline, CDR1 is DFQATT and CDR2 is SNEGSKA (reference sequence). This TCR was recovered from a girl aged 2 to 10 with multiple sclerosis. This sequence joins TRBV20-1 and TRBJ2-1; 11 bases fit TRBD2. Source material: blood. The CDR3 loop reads CSASLGLADEYNEQFF. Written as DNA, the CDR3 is TGCAGTGCTAGCTTGGGACTAGCGGACGAATACAATGAGCAGTTCTTC.